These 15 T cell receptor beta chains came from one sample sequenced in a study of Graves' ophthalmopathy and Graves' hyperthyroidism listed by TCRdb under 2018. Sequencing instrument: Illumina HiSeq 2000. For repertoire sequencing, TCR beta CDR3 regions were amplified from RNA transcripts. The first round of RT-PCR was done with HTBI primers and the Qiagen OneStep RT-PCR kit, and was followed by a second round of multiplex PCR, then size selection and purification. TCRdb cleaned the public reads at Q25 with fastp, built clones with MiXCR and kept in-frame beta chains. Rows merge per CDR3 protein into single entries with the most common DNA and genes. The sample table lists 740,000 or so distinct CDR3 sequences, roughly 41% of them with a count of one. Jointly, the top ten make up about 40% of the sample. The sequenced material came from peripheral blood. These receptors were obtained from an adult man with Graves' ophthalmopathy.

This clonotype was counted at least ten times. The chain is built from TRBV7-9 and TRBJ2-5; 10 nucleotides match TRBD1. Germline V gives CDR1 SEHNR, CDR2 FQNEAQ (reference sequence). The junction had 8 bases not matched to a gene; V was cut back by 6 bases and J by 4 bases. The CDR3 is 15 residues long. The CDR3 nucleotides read TGTGCCAGCAGACGGGGACAGGGGACGGGAGAGACCCAGTACTTC. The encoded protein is CASRRGQGTGETQYF.

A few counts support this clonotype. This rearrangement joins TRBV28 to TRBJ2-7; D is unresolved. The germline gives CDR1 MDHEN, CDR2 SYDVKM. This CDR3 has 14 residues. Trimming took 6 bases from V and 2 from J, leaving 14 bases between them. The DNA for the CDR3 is TGTGCCAGCAGACCATTAGGACGGACCTACGAGCAGTACTTC. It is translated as CASRPLGRTYEQYF.

CDR3 residues: CASSDGGGGGGKAFF. In DNA form, the CDR3 reads TGTGCCAGCAGTGACGGGGGCGGGGGAGGTGGGAAAGCTTTCTTT. The chain uses TRBV11-1 and TRBJ1-1, with a possible D match to TRBD1 (6 bases). Germline V gene lookup returns CDR1 SGHAT and CDR2 FQDESV (reference sequence). CDR3 length: 15 residues. The V and J ends lost 6 bases and 9 bases respectively, with 23 bases between them. The full variable domain, its missing parts supplied by reference TRBV11-1 and TRBJ1-1, is EAEVAQSPRYKITEKSQAVAFWCDPISGHATLYWYRQILGQGPELLVQFQDESVVDDSQLPKDRFSAERLKGVDSTLKIQPAELGDSAMYLCASSDGGGGGGKAFFGQGTRLTVV.

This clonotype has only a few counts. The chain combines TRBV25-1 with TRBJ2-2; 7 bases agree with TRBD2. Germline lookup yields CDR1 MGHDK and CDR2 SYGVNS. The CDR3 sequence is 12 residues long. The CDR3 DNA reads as TGTGCTAGCCCGACTAGCAGCGGGGAGCTGTTTTTT. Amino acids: CASPTSSGELFF.

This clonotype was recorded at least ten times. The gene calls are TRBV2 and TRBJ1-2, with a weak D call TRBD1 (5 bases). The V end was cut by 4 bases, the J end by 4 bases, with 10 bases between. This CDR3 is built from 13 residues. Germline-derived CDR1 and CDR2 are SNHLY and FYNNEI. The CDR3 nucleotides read TGTGCCAGCAGTGGGGACTTATCCTATGGCTACACCTTC. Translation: CASSGDLSYGYTF.

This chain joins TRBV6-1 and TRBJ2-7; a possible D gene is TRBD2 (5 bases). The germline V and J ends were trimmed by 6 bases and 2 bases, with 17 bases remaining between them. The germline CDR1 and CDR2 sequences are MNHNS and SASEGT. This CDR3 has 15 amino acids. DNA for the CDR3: TGTGCCAGCAGCCCCACGCGGACTGTCCCCTACGAGCAGTACTTC. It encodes CASSPTRTVPYEQYF.

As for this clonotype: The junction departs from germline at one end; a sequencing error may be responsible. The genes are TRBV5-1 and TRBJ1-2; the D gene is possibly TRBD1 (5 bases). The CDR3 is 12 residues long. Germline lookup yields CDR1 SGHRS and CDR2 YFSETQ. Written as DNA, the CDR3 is TGTGCTAGAGGTCCGGGTGGGGGTGGCTACACCTTC. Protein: CARGPGGGGYTF. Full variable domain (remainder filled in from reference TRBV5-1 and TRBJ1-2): KAGVTQTPRYLIKTRGQQVTLSCSPISGHRSVSWYQQTPGQGLQFLFEYFSETQRNKGNFPGRFSGRQFSNSRSEMNVSTLELGDSALYLCARGPGGGGYTFGSGTRLTVV.

CDR3 in amino acids: CAWSVWGETQYF. CDR3 bases: TGTGCCTGGAGTGTATGGGGGGAGACCCAGTACTTC. The J gene is TRBJ2-5, the V gene TRBV30; D may be TRBD1 or TRBD2 (5 bases each). This CDR3 region has 12 residues. Germline V gives CDR1 GTSNPN, CDR2 SVGIG (reference sequence). The V and J ends lost 0 bases and 5 bases respectively, with 7 bases between them.

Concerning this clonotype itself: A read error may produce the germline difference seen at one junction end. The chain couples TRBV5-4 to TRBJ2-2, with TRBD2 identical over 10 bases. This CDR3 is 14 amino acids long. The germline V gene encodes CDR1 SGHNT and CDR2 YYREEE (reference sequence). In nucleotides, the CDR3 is TGTGCCAGTGCCGGGACTAGCGACGACGGGGAGCCGTTTTTT. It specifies CASAGTSDDGEPFF. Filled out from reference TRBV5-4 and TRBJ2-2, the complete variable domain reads ETGVTQSPTHLIKTRGQQVTLRCSSQSGHNTVSWYQQALGQGPQFIFQYYREEENGRGNFPPRFSGLQFPNYSSELNVNALELDDSALYLCASAGTSDDGEPFFGEGSRLTVL.

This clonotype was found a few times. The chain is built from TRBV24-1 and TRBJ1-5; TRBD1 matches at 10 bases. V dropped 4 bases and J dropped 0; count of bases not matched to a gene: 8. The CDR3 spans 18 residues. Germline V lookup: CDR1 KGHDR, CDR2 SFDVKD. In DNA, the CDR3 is TGTGCCACCAGTGACCCAGGGACAGGGGCTTATAGCAATCAGCCCCAGCATTTT. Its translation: CATSDPGTGAYSNQPQHF.

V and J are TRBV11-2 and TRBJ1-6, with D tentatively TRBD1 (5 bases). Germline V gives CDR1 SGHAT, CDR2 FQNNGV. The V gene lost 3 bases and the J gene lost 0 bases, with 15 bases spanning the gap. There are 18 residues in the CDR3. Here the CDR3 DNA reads TGTGCCAGCAGCTTGGGCGGGACTCCAATCTCCTATAATTCACCCCTCCACTTT. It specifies CASSLGGTPISYNSPLHF. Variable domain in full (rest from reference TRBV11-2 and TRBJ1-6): EAGVAQSPRYKIIEKRQSVAFWCNPISGHATLYWYQQILGQGPKLLIQFQNNGVVDDSQLPKDRFSAERLKGVDSTLKIQPAKLEDSAVYLCASSLGGTPISYNSPLHFGNGTRLTVT.

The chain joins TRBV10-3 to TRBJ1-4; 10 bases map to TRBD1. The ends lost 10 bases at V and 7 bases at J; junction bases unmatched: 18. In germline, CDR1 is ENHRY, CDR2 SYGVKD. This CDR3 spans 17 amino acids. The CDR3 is CASLSGQGFLRFEKLFF. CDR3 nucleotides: TGTGCCAGCCTCTCGGGACAGGGGTTTCTGCGGTTTGAAAAACTGTTTTTT.

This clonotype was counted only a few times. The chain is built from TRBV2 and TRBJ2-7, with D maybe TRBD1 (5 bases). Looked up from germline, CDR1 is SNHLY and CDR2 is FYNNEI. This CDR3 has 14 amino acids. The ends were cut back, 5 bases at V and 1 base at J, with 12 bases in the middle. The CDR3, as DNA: TGTGCCAGCAGTTACAACAGGATGTCCTACGAGCAGTACTTC. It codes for CASSYNRMSYEQYF.

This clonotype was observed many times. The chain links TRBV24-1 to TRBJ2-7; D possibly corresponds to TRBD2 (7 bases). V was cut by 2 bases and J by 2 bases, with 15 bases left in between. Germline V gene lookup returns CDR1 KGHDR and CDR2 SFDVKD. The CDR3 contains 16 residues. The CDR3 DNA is TGTGCCACCAGTGATTCCACAGGGCGGGGGACCTACGAGCAGTACTTC. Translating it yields CATSDSTGRGTYEQYF.

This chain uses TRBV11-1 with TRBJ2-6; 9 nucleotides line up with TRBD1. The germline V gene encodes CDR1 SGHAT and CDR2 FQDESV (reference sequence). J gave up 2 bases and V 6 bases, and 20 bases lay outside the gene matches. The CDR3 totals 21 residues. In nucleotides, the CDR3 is TGTGCCAGCAGTTTTCTTGTCCATGTTGGGACAGGGTCTACTGGGGCCAACGTCCTGACTTTC. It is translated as CASSFLVHVGTGSTGANVLTF.